This T cell receptor beta chain emerged from a study of cytomegalovirus exposure and HLA in healthy donors. Findings and caveats of the study: A later analysis reportedly found that, within productive TCRs, an Asian-associated ancestry cluster had fewer N-insertions than the mean observed across the roughly 700 donors.

Those who donated were healthy bone marrow donors. Germline V gives CDR1 SEHNR, CDR2 FQNEAQ (reference sequence). The CDR3 spans 18 residues. Trimming removed 1 base at V and 2 bases at J, with 20 bases between. A note on this clone: Its cognate antigen is unknown.

Primers for the PCR totalled 60 Vbeta and 13 Jbeta. Profiled with immunoSEQ multiplex PCR; TCRdb holds only in-frame clones, not every one. This sample has approximately 220,000 clones; 65% to 90% occur once, and the top ten carry 1.2% to 1.5%. The chain couples TRBV7-9 to TRBJ2-5, with D perhaps matching TRBD1 (7 bases). This TCR was recovered from a girl aged 5-17 years in good health and CMV-seronegative. The sequenced material came from PBMCs. CDR3 sequence reads: CASSLGWGQRAAQETQYF. The CDR3 bases are TGTGCCAGCAGCTTAGGGTGGGGACAGCGGGCGGCTCAAGAGACCCAGTACTTC.